The 29 T cell receptor beta chains reported below all come from one sample, sequenced in a study of cytomegalovirus exposure and HLA in healthy donors. Profiled with immunoSEQ multiplex PCR; TCRdb holds only in-frame clones, not every one. This table holds over 200,000 clones, 70% to 90% found once. Sequencing was carried out using PBMCs. All receptors come from a woman younger than 35 in good health and CMV-seronegative.

The chain uses TRBV7-9 and TRBJ2-1; D unresolved. The CDR3 has 13 residues. V was clipped by 5 bases and J by 7 bases, with 12 bases between them. CDR1 and CDR2 from the germline V gene are SEHNR and FQNEAQ (reference sequence). Written as DNA, the CDR3 is TGTGCCAGCAGCCCTAGGTCCGGGAATGAGCAGTTCTTC. It translates to CASSPRSGNEQFF.

The chain couples TRBV5-6 to TRBJ2-2; D is perhaps TRBD2 (5 bases). V lost 3 bases and J 6 bases, leaving 9 bases between the germline ends. CDR3 length: 13 residues. CDR1 is SGHDT and CDR2 is YYEEEE in the germline V gene. This CDR3 reads CASSSTSSGELFF. The CDR3 region has the DNA TGTGCCAGCAGCTCTACTAGTTCCGGGGAGCTGTTTTTT.

The chain combines TRBV5-6 with TRBJ2-7; 8 bases map to TRBD1. Trimming at V came to 4 bases and at J to 0 bases, leaving 3 bases not matched to a gene. This CDR3 spans 14 amino acids. Germline-derived CDR1 and CDR2 are SGHDT and YYEEEE. CDR3 region: CASSGTGLSYEQYF. Here the CDR3 DNA reads TGTGCCAGCAGCGGGACAGGTCTCTCCTACGAGCAGTACTTC.

This clone occurred once. Other DNA sequences within the sample encode an identical CDR3. The CDR3 DNA is TGCAGCGTTGACTCCCGACCCAGGGACACTGAAGCTTTCTTT. This encodes CSVDSRPRDTEAFF. J is TRBJ1-1 and V is TRBV29-1; possibly TRBD1 for D (5 bases). The CDR3 runs 14 residues. CDR1 is SQVTM and CDR2 is ANQGSEA in the germline V gene. V dropped 3 bases and J dropped 3 bases, with 14 bases sitting between them.

The chain employs TRBV6-6 and TRBJ2-5; 10 bases line up with TRBD2. Germline lookup yields CDR1 MNHNY and CDR2 SVGAGI (reference sequence). The trim removed 7 bases at V and 5 bases at J, leaving 13 bases unmatched. CDR3 length: 16 amino acids. The CDR3 spells CASTEPSSGSGETQYF. The CDR3 coding sequence is TGTGCCAGCACCGAACCCTCTAGCGGGAGTGGGGAGACCCAGTACTTC.

The chain couples TRBV27 to TRBJ2-7; 12 nucleotides agree with TRBD2. Germline V lookup: CDR1 MNHEY, CDR2 SMNVEV (reference sequence). The CDR3 covers 17 residues. V trimming: 2 bases; J trimming: 4 bases; junction bases outside the gene matches: 9. CDR3 loop: CASSLASGRGAQYEQYF. The CDR3 coding sequence is TGTGCCAGCAGTTTAGCTAGCGGGAGGGGCGCCCAATACGAGCAGTACTTC.

The V call is TRBV11-2, the J call TRBJ2-3; D may be TRBD1 (5 bases). This CDR3 spans 13 amino acids. Trimming stripped 8 bases from V and 8 bases from J, with 17 bases between. CDR1 is SGHAT and CDR2 is FQNNGV in the germline V gene. Written as DNA, the CDR3 is TGTGCCAGCTTAAACCGCCAAAGGGGTACGCAGTATTTT. It encodes CASLNRQRGTQYF.

The chain couples TRBV28 to TRBJ2-1; D ambiguous. The germline CDR1 and CDR2 sequences are MDHEN and SYDVKM. The CDR3 runs to 14 residues. The V end was cut by 5 bases, the J end by 9 bases, with 17 bases between. CDR3 bases: TGTGCCAGCAGTCCCCCATCTGAGGCCGGTGAGCAGTTCTTC. Translation: CASSPPSEAGEQFF.

This clone was found a few times. CDR3 nucleotide sequence: TGTGCCAGCAGCGTAGGGGGGACTAGCCGCGAGCAGTACTTC. Translated, it gives CASSVGGTSREQYF. The rearrangement uses TRBV9 and TRBJ2-7, with TRBD2 identical over 9 bases. Germline assignment: CDR1 SGDLS and CDR2 YYNGEE. Unmatched junction bases numbered 4, after V lost 0 bases and J lost 6 bases. The CDR3 is made up of 14 amino acids.

A word on this clone: Other DNA variants within this sample encode the same CDR3. The chain links TRBV19 to TRBJ2-7; TRBD2 might be the D (6 bases). Germline V gene sequence: CDR1 LNHDA, CDR2 SQIVND (reference sequence). This CDR3 is 14 amino acids long. V was cut by 3 bases and J by 2 bases, with 11 bases left in between. CDR3 nucleotide sequence: TGTGCCAGTAGTATCGGGACTGGACCCTACGAGCAGTACTTC. Protein product: CASSIGTGPYEQYF.

The V and J genes are TRBV10-1 and TRBJ2-5; D perhaps matches TRBD1 (6 bases). This CDR3 spans 17 amino acids. Trimming removed 0 bases at V and 2 bases at J, with 16 bases between. CDR1 WNHNN and CDR2 SYGVQD come from the germline V gene (reference sequence). The CDR3 DNA reads as TGCGCCAGCAGTGAGTCTTCAGGGGTTGCTTGTCAAGAGACCCAGTACTTC. Translated, it gives CASSESSGVACQETQYF.

The chain links TRBV28 to TRBJ1-1; D perhaps matches TRBD1 (6 bases). V was pared by 5 bases and J by 1 base, with 11 bases between. The germline gives CDR1 MDHEN, CDR2 SYDVKM. The CDR3 extends over 14 amino acids. CDR3 DNA sequence: TGTGCCAGCAGTCCCGACAGGAGGAACACTGAAGCTTTCTTT. It specifies CASSPDRRNTEAFF. Complete variable domain (other parts from reference TRBV28 and TRBJ1-1): DVKVTQSSRYLVKRTGEKVFLECVQDMDHENMFWYRQDPGLGLRLIYFSYDVKMKEKGDIPEGYSVSREKKERFSLILESASTNQTSMYLCASSPDRRNTEAFFGQGTRLTVV.

The rearrangement links TRBV7-3 to TRBJ2-7, with 7 bases identical to TRBD1. The CDR3 is 17 residues long. V lost 5 bases and J lost 9; bases outside the gene matches: 22. Germline V lookup: CDR1 SGHTA, CDR2 FQGTGA. The CDR3 region is CASSLPPVDRAFLRQYF. CDR3 in DNA: TGTGCCAGCAGCCTTCCTCCCGTAGACAGGGCCTTCCTGCGGCAGTACTTC.

The chain carries TRBV11-2 and TRBJ2-2; D possibly corresponds to TRBD1 (7 bases). This CDR3 region has 17 residues. With 3 bases removed from V and 4 bases from J, the gap between germline ends came to 18 bases. Germline-derived CDR1 and CDR2 are SGHAT and FQNNGV. This CDR3 reads CASSFPRQGGGTGELFF. The CDR3 DNA reads as TGTGCCAGCAGCTTCCCCCGACAGGGAGGAGGCACCGGGGAGCTGTTTTTT.

The chain has TRBV5-1 and TRBJ1-1; D is possibly TRBD1 (5 bases). V was pared by 0 bases and J by 1 base, with 10 bases between. This CDR3 is built from 15 residues. Germline lookup yields CDR1 SGHRS and CDR2 YFSETQ. The CDR3 sequence: CASSLGRGWNTEAFF. The DNA of the CDR3 is TGCGCCAGCAGCTTGGGGAGGGGCTGGAACACTGAAGCTTTCTTT.

The V call is TRBV19, the J call TRBJ1-1; tentative D call: TRBD1 (5 bases). V was clipped by 7 bases and J by 1 base, with 16 bases between them. In germline, CDR1 is LNHDA, CDR2 SQIVND (reference sequence). CDR3 size: 15 residues. CDR3 coding DNA: TGTGCCAGTAAACCTACAGGAAAGAAGAACACTGAAGCTTTCTTT. Amino acids: CASKPTGKKNTEAFF.

This clone has only one observation. This chain links TRBV6-1 with TRBJ1-1, with D uncertain. The CDR3 has 13 residues. Looked up from germline, CDR1 is MNHNS and CDR2 is SASEGT. Trimming cost V 6 bases and J 1 base, with 9 bases left between them. This CDR3 reads CASSGSWNTEAFF. DNA for the CDR3: TGTGCCAGCAGCGGTAGTTGGAACACTGAAGCTTTCTTT.

V is TRBV19 and J is TRBJ1-2; TRBD1 aligns across 9 bases. Germline loops: CDR1 LNHDA, CDR2 SQIVND (reference sequence). J lost 1 base, V lost 7 bases, and 13 bases had no gene match. This CDR3 contains 17 residues. The CDR3 here is CASTDPFGTGNNYGYTF. The CDR3 nucleotides read TGTGCCAGTACCGATCCTTTTGGGACAGGGAATAACTATGGCTACACCTTC.

The chain employs TRBV29-1 and TRBJ2-3; the match to TRBD2 covers 8 bases. The CDR3 extends over 17 amino acids. From germline, CDR1 is SQVTM and CDR2 ANQGSEA. V lost 3 bases, J lost 1 base, and 12 bases stayed unmatched. CDR3 loop: CSVEHSLGREGTDTQYF. In DNA form, the CDR3 reads TGCAGCGTTGAGCATTCCTTGGGGCGGGAGGGCACAGATACGCAGTATTTT.

This clone has just one count. This chain links TRBV2 with TRBJ2-5, with TRBD1 as a possible D gene (8 bases). The CDR3 runs to 16 residues. The V and J ends lost 6 bases and 5 bases respectively, with 22 bases between them. Germline CDR1 reads SNHLY; CDR2 reads FYNNEI. This CDR3 reads CASRGDRGRGGETQYF. CDR3 bases: TGTGCCAGCAGGGGAGACAGGGGAAGGGGGGGGGAGACCCAGTACTTC.

This rearrangement joins TRBV6-5 to TRBJ2-1, with TRBD2 identical over 8 bases. The J segment lost 9 bases and the V segment lost 2 bases, leaving 9 bases of the junction unmatched. CDR1 and CDR2 from the germline V gene are MNHEY and SVGAGI. The CDR3 runs 15 residues. Here the CDR3 reads CASSYGLAGGFEQFF. As DNA, the CDR3 is TGTGCCAGCAGTTACGGACTAGCTGGGGGTTTTGAGCAGTTCTTC.

V gene TRBV10-3 combines with J gene TRBJ2-7; maybe TRBD2 (5 bases). V was clipped by 4 bases and J by 3 bases, with 10 bases between them. This CDR3 region has 13 residues. Germline V lookup: CDR1 ENHRY, CDR2 SYGVKD. This chain's CDR3 is CAISGNEGYEQYF. The CDR3, as DNA: TGTGCCATCAGTGGGAACGAGGGCTACGAGCAGTACTTC.

This rearrangement joins TRBV4-3 to TRBJ2-1; possibly TRBD2 for D (6 bases). The CDR3 runs to 16 residues. Trimming stripped 1 base from V and 6 bases from J, with 16 bases between. Germline values: CDR1 LGHNA, CDR2 YSLEER. Written as DNA, the CDR3 is TGCGCCAGCAGCCAAGTGGATCGGGGAGGACCCAATGAGCAGTTCTTC. It specifies CASSQVDRGGPNEQFF.

The V and J genes are TRBV6-5 and TRBJ1-2; 9 positions agree with TRBD1. Germline CDR1 MNHEY, CDR2 SVGAGI. CDR3 length: 15 residues. V lost 6 bases, J lost 8 bases, and 13 bases stayed unmatched. For the CDR3, the DNA is TGTGCCAGCAGCCCACTCGACAGGGGGACTCGGGGCTACACCTTC. Translated, it gives CASSPLDRGTRGYTF.

The CDR3 DNA sequence: TGCGCCAGCAGTGAGGAACAAGGGGGTTCTAGCACAGATACGCAGTATTTT. As protein: CASSEEQGGSSTDTQYF. The chain has TRBV10-1 and TRBJ2-3; D possibly corresponds to TRBD1 (6 bases). This CDR3 region has 17 residues. The germline V gene encodes CDR1 WNHNN and CDR2 SYGVQD (reference sequence). Trimming took 2 bases from V and 0 from J, leaving 15 bases between them.

The chain uses TRBV9 and TRBJ2-2, with 7 bases lining up with TRBD2. Germline values: CDR1 SGDLS, CDR2 YYNGEE. Germline trimming cut 2 bases from V and 6 bases from J; bases unmatched to any gene: 13. The CDR3 extends over 17 amino acids. The chain's CDR3 is CASSVGVGGPGSGELFF. In DNA, the CDR3 is TGTGCCAGCAGCGTTGGGGTGGGAGGGCCTGGATCCGGGGAGCTGTTTTTT.

This clone appeared a single time. The chain couples TRBV9 to TRBJ1-2, with D unclear. The CDR3 has 11 residues. Germline CDR1 SGDLS, CDR2 YYNGEE. V lost 3 bases, J lost 5 bases, and 5 bases lay in between. CDR3 sequence: CASSAVYGYTF. CDR3 in DNA: TGTGCCAGCAGCGCCGTGTATGGCTACACCTTC. Variable domain in full (rest from reference TRBV9 and TRBJ1-2): DSGVTQTPKHLITATGQRVTLRCSPRSGDLSVYWYQQSLDQGLQFLIQYYNGEERAKGNILERFSAQQFPDLHSELNLSSLELGDSALYFCASSAVYGYTFGSGTRLTVV.

The rearrangement uses TRBV28 and TRBJ1-5; TRBD1 agrees at 7 bases. V lost 8 bases, J lost 7 bases, and 17 bases stayed unmatched. CDR1 is MDHEN, CDR2 SYDVKM, per germline. The CDR3 sequence is 16 residues long. This chain's CDR3 is CASGRTGQELGQPQHF. Written as DNA, the CDR3 is TGTGCCAGCGGAAGGACTGGACAGGAACTAGGGCAGCCCCAGCATTTT.

The V call is TRBV5-1, the J call TRBJ2-3, with unresolved D. The germline gives CDR1 SGHRS, CDR2 YFSETQ. CDR3 size: 14 residues. The germline V and J ends were trimmed by 3 bases and 7 bases, with 15 bases remaining between them. The CDR3 loop reads CASSSPPLINTQYF. The DNA for the CDR3 is TGCGCCAGCAGCTCCCCTCCACTAATAAATACGCAGTATTTT.